A selection of T cell receptor beta chains follows, all from one sample in a study of cytomegalovirus exposure and HLA in healthy donors. TCRdb's table, derived via immunoSEQ multiplex PCR, lists solely in-frame clones and lacks some. The table for this sample gives around 140,000 clones. The specimen was PBMCs. Receptors originate from a woman in her thirties or forties in good health and CMV-seronegative. The CDR3 runs from the conserved cysteine through the conserved F or W. D genes are given only for firm matches.

V	J	D	DNA	CDR3
TRBV7-2	TRBJ1-6	.	TGTGCCAGCAGCTTAGAACTTCTCTCACCCCTCCACTTT	CASSLELLSPLHF
TRBV2	TRBJ1-1	.	TGTGCCAGCAAATCCGAGGCTGGGGCGGGGGTTGAAGCTTTCTTT	CASKSEAGAGVEAFF
TRBV27	TRBJ1-1	.	TGTGCCAGCAGTTTATCTGGCAGGATGAACACTGAAGCTTTCTTT	CASSLSGRMNTEAFF
TRBV4-2	TRBJ1-5	.	TGTGCCAGCAGCCAAGAAGAGGCCATCAATCAGCCCCAGCATTTT	CASSQEEAINQPQHF
TRBV15	TRBJ2-7	TRBD2	TGTGCCACCAGCAGAGACGCCGGCGGGAGCTCCTACGAGCAGTACTTC	CATSRDAGGSSYEQYF
TRBV9	TRBJ2-1	TRBD1	TGTGCCAGCAACAGGGACAGGGGAGACAATGAGCAGTTCTTC	CASNRDRGDNEQFF
TRBV29-1	TRBJ1-4	TRBD1	TGCAGCGGCACCGGGACAGGTAGTGAAAAACTGTTTTTT	CSGTGTGSEKLFF
TRBV4-1	TRBJ2-6	.	TGCGCCAGCAGCCAGAGTCTCTCTGGGGCCAACGTCCTGACTTTC	CASSQSLSGANVLTF
TRBV4-1	TRBJ2-3	.	TGCGCCAGCAGCCAAGTCTCTGTACTAGATACGCAGTATTTT	CASSQVSVLDTQYF
TRBV9	TRBJ2-1	TRBD1	TGTGCCAGCAGCGTAGCTTGGACAGGCAATGAGCAGTTCTTC	CASSVAWTGNEQFF
TRBV6-5	TRBJ2-4	TRBD2	TGTGCCAGCAGCCCCGGGACTAGCGGTAAAAACATTCAGTACTTC	CASSPGTSGKNIQYF
TRBV4-2	TRBJ2-1	TRBD2	TGTGCCAGCAGCCAAGAACCAGCGGGGGGCAGCAATGAGCAGTTCTTC	CASSQEPAGGSNEQFF
TRBV19	TRBJ1-1	.	TGTGCCAGTAGTGGGGGGAGGGCTGGGACTGAAGCTTTCTTT	CASSGGRAGTEAFF
TRBV11-3	TRBJ2-2	.	TGTGCCAGCAGTTTTTACTTCAGGTCCGGGGAGCTGTTTTTT	CASSFYFRSGELFF
TRBV19	TRBJ1-6	.	TGTGCCAGTAGTATACTACAGGGTGGTAATTCACCCCTCCACTTT	CASSILQGGNSPLHF
TRBV7-2	TRBJ1-1	.	TGTGCCAGCAGCTCTTCACAGAACACTGAAGCTATCTTT	CASSSSQNTEAIF
TRBV7-6	TRBJ1-5	.	TGTGCCAGCAGCTTAGGGACTGGACCAAGCAATCAGCCCCAGCATTTT	CASSLGTGPSNQPQHF
TRBV7-9	TRBJ2-3	TRBD1	TGTGCCAGCAGCGCGACAGGGCCCCTGGATACGCAGTATTTT	CASSATGPLDTQYF
TRBV5-4	TRBJ1-4	.	TGTGCCAGCAGACCAGGGACAACTAATGAAAAACTGTTTTTT	CASRPGTTNEKLFF
TRBV13	TRBJ1-2	.	TGTGCCAGCAGCTTAAGAAACAGGAGATATGGCTACACCTTC	CASSLRNRRYGYTF
TRBV9	TRBJ2-5	TRBD2	TGTGCCAGCAGCTCCGGACTAGCGGGGGGGCCAGAGACCCAGTACTTC	CASSSGLAGGPETQYF
TRBV9	TRBJ1-4	TRBD1	TGTGCCAGCAGCGTAACAGGGGCCGAAGAACTGTTTTTT	CASSVTGAEELFF
TRBV4-3	TRBJ2-1	TRBD2	TGCGCCAGCAGCCAAGGTGCTAGCGGGGGATTACAGTTCTTC	CASSQGASGGLQFF
TRBV4-2	TRBJ2-3	TRBD2	TGTGCCAGCAGCCAGGGTCCGCGGGGGAACACAGATACGCAGTATTTT	CASSQGPRGNTDTQYF
TRBV5-6	TRBJ1-1	.	TGTGCCAGCAGCTTGGTGGGGGCGGCCACTGAAGCTTTCTTT	CASSLVGAATEAFF
TRBV4-1	TRBJ1-3	.	TGCGCCAGCAGGAGCGACCTAGGTGGAAACACCATATATTTT	CASRSDLGGNTIYF
TRBV19	TRBJ1-2	.	TGTGCCAGTAGTTCCGCAGGCGGGGGAGCCTATGGCTACACCTTC	CASSSAGGGAYGYTF
TRBV7-7	TRBJ2-1	TRBD2	TGTGCTAGCAGCTTAGCAATAGCGGGGCCCTACAATGAGCAGTTCTTC	CASSLAIAGPYNEQFF
TRBV28	TRBJ1-5	.	TGTGCCAGCAGTTACAGGGTAAATCAGCCCCAGCATTTT	CASSYRVNQPQHF
TRBV7-2	TRBJ1-2	TRBD1	TGTGCCAGCAGAGGGACAGGGGAGGTGTATGGCTACACCTTC	CASRGTGEVYGYTF
TRBV6-7	TRBJ1-3	TRBD1	TGTGCCAGCAGTCCCGAGGGGGACAGGGGGCGTCCTGGAAACACCATATATTTT	CASSPEGDRGRPGNTIYF
TRBV4-3	TRBJ2-3	TRBD2	TGCGCCAGCAGCCAAGCGACTAGCGGGGTAGCAGATACGCAGTATTTT	CASSQATSGVADTQYF
TRBV19	TRBJ1-2	.	TGTGCCAGTAGTAGTTGGAGGGGAGGTAACTATGGCTACACCTTC	CASSSWRGGNYGYTF
TRBV13	TRBJ2-6	.	TGTGCCAGCAGCCTTAAAAATGGGGCCAACGTCCTGACTTTC	CASSLKNGANVLTF
TRBV6-5	TRBJ1-2	.	TGTGCCAGCAGAGACCGGGACAAAGAGGGCTACACCTTC	CASRDRDKEGYTF
TRBV28	TRBJ1-2	.	TGTGCCAGCACCCTTCCACAGGGATATGGCTACACCTTC	CASTLPQGYGYTF
TRBV2	TRBJ2-3	TRBD1	TGTGCCAGCAGTATTGGGACAGGGAAATCCGATACGCAGTATTTT	CASSIGTGKSDTQYF
TRBV7-6	TRBJ2-2	.	TGTGCCAGCAGCTTTTCTGGCGGGGCCAACACCGGGGAGCTGTTTTTT	CASSFSGGANTGELFF
TRBV28	TRBJ2-7	TRBD2	TGTGCCAGCAGTCCCCTCAGGGCGGGAGCATCCTACGAGCAGTACTTC	CASSPLRAGASYEQYF
TRBV7-9	TRBJ1-6	.	TGTGCCAGCAGCGCGCTGCGCAGGGGCTATAATTCACCCCTCCACTTT	CASSALRRGYNSPLHF
TRBV7-2	TRBJ1-5	.	TGTGCCAGCAGCCTCCGGGCGGGCGAGAATCAGCCCCAGCATTTT	CASSLRAGENQPQHF
TRBV7-9	TRBJ1-6	.	TGTGCCAGCAGCTTAGTCCAGGATTCACCCCTCCACTTT	CASSLVQDSPLHF
TRBV2	TRBJ2-3	.	TGTGCCAGCAGGCCGGGACTCATGCTAGGAGATACGCAGTATTTT	CASRPGLMLGDTQYF
TRBV5-4	TRBJ2-6	TRBD1	TGTGCCAGCAGCCGACGGGACAGGTACTCTGGGGCCAACGTCCTGACTTTC	CASSRRDRYSGANVLTF
TRBV5-1	TRBJ2-5	.	TGCGCCAGCAGCTTGGCCACCCGGAGGATAGGTCCTATTAATAGCAGGACAGAGACCCAGTACTTC	CASSLATRRIGPINSRTETQYF
TRBV7-6	TRBJ2-7	.	TGTGCCAGCAGCCCCCAGGAGGGGCCGTACGAGCAGTACTTC	CASSPQEGPYEQYF
TRBV11-2	TRBJ1-4	.	TGTGCCAGCAGGCCTTGGGGGGGAGGGAATGAAAAACTGTTTTTT	CASRPWGGGNEKLFF
TRBV7-2	TRBJ2-3	TRBD1	TGTGCCAGCAGCTTCCCCGGGACAGGGGGCAATACGCAGTATTTT	CASSFPGTGGNTQYF
TRBV18	TRBJ2-1	.	TGTGCCAGCTCACCTTTCGTAGCAGGGCCTGAGTCCTACAATGAGCAGTTCTTC	CASSPFVAGPESYNEQFF
TRBV2	TRBJ1-3	.	TGTGCCAGCAGTGAAGGACACAACACCATATATTTT	CASSEGHNTIYF
TRBV4-2	TRBJ2-5	.	TGTGCCAGCAGCCAAAACAGGGAAGAGACCCAGTACTTC	CASSQNREETQYF
TRBV7-2	TRBJ1-3	.	TGTGCCAGCTGGGCAGGGATCTCTGGAAACACCATATATTTT	CASWAGISGNTIYF
TRBV5-1	TRBJ2-2	TRBD2	TGCGCCAGCTCCTCTCTAGCGGGTTCGAACACCGGGGAGCTGTTTTTT	CASSSLAGSNTGELFF
TRBV14	TRBJ2-7	.	TGTGCCAGCAGCCAATTATTCTACGGGGGAGACGAGCAGTACTTC	CASSQLFYGGDEQYF
TRBV27	TRBJ2-6	TRBD1	TGTGCCAGCAACCCTTCTACAGGGGCTGGGGCCAACGTCCTGACTTTC	CASNPSTGAGANVLTF